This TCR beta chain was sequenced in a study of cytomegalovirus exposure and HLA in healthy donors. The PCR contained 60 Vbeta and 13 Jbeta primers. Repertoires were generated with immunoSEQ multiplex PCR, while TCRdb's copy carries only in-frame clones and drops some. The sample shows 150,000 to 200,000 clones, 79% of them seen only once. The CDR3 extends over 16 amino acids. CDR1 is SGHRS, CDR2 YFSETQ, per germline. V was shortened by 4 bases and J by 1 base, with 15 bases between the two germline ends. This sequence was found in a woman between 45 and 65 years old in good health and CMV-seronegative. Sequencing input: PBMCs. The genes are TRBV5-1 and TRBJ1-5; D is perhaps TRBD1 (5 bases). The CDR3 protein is CASSPGGGRSNQPQHF. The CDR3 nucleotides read TGCGCCAGCAGCCCCGGGGGAGGTCGGAGCAATCAGCCCCAGCATTTT.